These T cell receptor beta chains were read from a single sample in a study of shared clonotypes between healthy human individuals. The table came from immunoSEQ multiplex PCR; TCRdb's copy has only in-frame clones and leaves some out. The sample lists roughly 2.5 million clones, roughly 92% occurring once. The sample comprised naive CD4+ T cells sorted from blood. All receptors come from a man aged 18 to 35 in good health. Each CDR3 is given without its conserved first and last residue. Fields, in order: D gene, V gene, CDR3 protein. The D gene is left open where the match is weak.

d_call: .
v_call: TRBV21-1
cdr3_aa: ASSRTGSSYEQY

d_call: TRBD2
v_call: TRBV6-5
cdr3_aa: ASTRVGGNEQY

d_call: .
v_call: TRBV7-3
cdr3_aa: ASSESGLFNTIY

d_call: .
v_call: TRBV18
cdr3_aa: ASSQIGGDPNTEAF

d_call: .
v_call: TRBV6-1
cdr3_aa: ASSEAVGGTANYGYT

d_call: .
v_call: TRBV11-2
cdr3_aa: ASSPLILNTEAF

d_call: .
v_call: TRBV10-3
cdr3_aa: AISDHLSIGGNEQF

d_call: TRBD1
v_call: TRBV6-6
cdr3_aa: ASSYEGQNYGYT

d_call: .
v_call: TRBV9
cdr3_aa: ASSVLTIYEQY

d_call: .
v_call: TRBV6-1
cdr3_aa: ASSEGLGKLF

d_call: TRBD2
v_call: TRBV5-1
cdr3_aa: ASSSPSGGDTQY

d_call: .
v_call: TRBV5-1
cdr3_aa: ASSLVKGRSTDTQY

d_call: .
v_call: TRBV27
cdr3_aa: ASSLWGAPAGDTQY

d_call: TRBD2
v_call: TRBV11-2
cdr3_aa: ASSSLPASGYNEQF

d_call: .
v_call: TRBV19
cdr3_aa: ASRDSGAAFRETQY

d_call: .
v_call: TRBV6-5
cdr3_aa: ASSYANPGNTIY

d_call: .
v_call: TRBV13
cdr3_aa: ASSRPRAAGNTIY

d_call: TRBD1
v_call: TRBV6-5
cdr3_aa: ASSVQGLTKNIQY

d_call: .
v_call: TRBV6-5
cdr3_aa: ASSRGRSSGNTIY

d_call: TRBD1
v_call: TRBV7-3
cdr3_aa: ASSQLRGRGYT

d_call: .
v_call: TRBV12-5
cdr3_aa: ASGLRLGASETQY

d_call: .
v_call: TRBV5-5
cdr3_aa: ASSLSITKGSYEQY

d_call: .
v_call: TRBV18
cdr3_aa: ASSPYESNEQF

d_call: .
v_call: TRBV2
cdr3_aa: ASSAGTTNNSPLH

d_call: TRBD1
v_call: TRBV11-3
cdr3_aa: ASSLSWDRAGHRSYNEQF

d_call: .
v_call: TRBV30
cdr3_aa: AWSRRQQETQY

d_call: TRBD1
v_call: TRBV7-3
cdr3_aa: ASSLGQGRSYEQY

d_call: TRBD1
v_call: TRBV28
cdr3_aa: ASSDRGYEQY

d_call: .
v_call: TRBV2
cdr3_aa: ASSEGWDYT

d_call: TRBD1
v_call: TRBV11-3
cdr3_aa: ASSLSGQGGYEQY